This T cell receptor (beta chain) was found in a study of blood T cell repertoires in COVID-19. Study in general: The United States, Italy and Spain provided the acute and convalescent COVID-19 samples. In each case, the material was cDNA or gDNA derived from T cells, B-cell-depleted T cells, or PBMCs.

Remarks on this clone: One junction end disagrees with the germline gene, perhaps due to a read error.

CDR1 is LNHDA, CDR2 SQIVND, per germline (reference sequence). The CDR3 length is 14 residues. Original data processing: Estimation of nucleated cell counts relied on the amplification of reference gene primers. TCRdb keeps only in-frame clones here, not all; method: immunoSEQ multiplex PCR. The DNA gave D and trimming, while V, J and clone size come from that table. The table has more than 300,000 clones, around 86% seen once. The specimen was PBMCs or T cells enriched from blood (not recorded which). The sequence was obtained from a woman in her fifties or sixties who had recovered from COVID-19. The rearrangement uses TRBV19 and TRBJ1-3; no clear D gene. The CDR3 protein is CASSIGLNVNPIYF. DNA of the CDR3: TGTGCCAGTAGTATAGGTCTAAACGTAAACCCCATATATTTT.